What follows are 7 T cell receptor beta chains derived from one specimen sequenced in a study of blood T cell repertoires in COVID-19. TCRdb's copy holds only in-frame clones and misses some; the assay was immunoSEQ multiplex PCR. The sample lists around 88,000 clones, over 70% occurring once. The sample was peripheral blood. The receptors here all came from a man aged 55 to 70 with acute or convalescent COVID-19.

In its sample, this clone was seen once. The chain combines TRBV29-1 with TRBJ2-2; D not resolved. The ends were cut back, 3 bases at V and 0 bases at J, with 8 bases in the middle. The length of the CDR3 is 14 residues. Germline CDR1 is SQVTM and CDR2 is ANQGSEA. The DNA of the CDR3 is TGCAGCGTTGATGGCACCTCGAACACCGGGGAGCTGTTTTTT. Translated, it gives CSVDGTSNTGELFF.

The chain links TRBV6-1 to TRBJ1-1; 9 bases map to TRBD1. The CDR3 runs to 17 residues. Germline V gene sequence: CDR1 MNHNS, CDR2 SASEGT. Unmatched junction bases numbered 11, after V lost 4 bases and J lost 2 bases. The CDR3 region has the DNA TGTGCCAGCAGTGTTTGGGGACAGGGCTCTTCTAACACTGAAGCTTTCTTT. Translated: CASSVWGQGSSNTEAFF.

The chain has TRBV2 and TRBJ1-2, with TRBD1 as a possible D gene (6 bases). Trimming cost V 6 bases and J 7 bases, with 12 bases left between them. This CDR3 is built from 12 residues. CDR1 is SNHLY and CDR2 is FYNNEI in the germline V gene. CDR3 sequence: CASRADSFGYTF. Here the CDR3 DNA reads TGTGCCAGCAGGGCGGACAGTTTTGGCTACACCTTC. The full variable domain, its missing parts supplied by reference TRBV2 and TRBJ1-2, is EPEVTQTPSHQVTQMGQEVILRCVPISNHLYFYWYRQILGQKVEFLVSFYNNEISEKSEIFDDQFSVERPDGSNFTLKIRSTKLEDSAMYFCASRADSFGYTFGSGTRLTVV.

Here the CDR3 reads CASSLPVSYEQYF. In nucleotides, the CDR3 is TGTGCCAGCAGCTTACCGGTCTCCTACGAGCAGTACTTC. The chain links TRBV7-2 to TRBJ2-7; D unclear. The CDR3 runs 13 residues. Germline CDR1 SGHTA, CDR2 FQGNSA. The ends were cut back, 2 bases at V and 0 bases at J, with 5 bases in the middle.

The sample holds a few counts of this clone. The chain joins TRBV11-1 to TRBJ2-3, with TRBD2 identical over 8 bases. The V gene's germline CDR1 is SGHAT and CDR2 FQDESV (reference sequence). There are 16 residues in the CDR3. Losses at the gene ends were 4 bases for V and 2 bases for J; bases not matched to a gene: 8. The CDR3 protein is CASSSGTRRSTDTQYF. CDR3 DNA sequence: TGTGCCAGCAGCTCGGGGACTAGGCGGTCCACAGATACGCAGTATTTT.

CDR3 bases: TGCAGCGTAGACAGGGCCCGGGAGACCCAGTACTTC. Residues: CSVDRARETQYF. The genes are TRBV29-1 and TRBJ2-5; 7 nucleotides line up with TRBD1. With 6 bases clipped from V and 5 bases from J, the junction kept 6 bases outside the gene matches. The CDR3 is 12 residues long. Germline CDR1 reads SQVTM; CDR2 reads ANQGSEA.

The chain employs TRBV5-4 and TRBJ2-5; D is perhaps TRBD1 (5 bases). V was cut by 0 bases and J by 4 bases, with 13 bases left in between. The CDR3 totals 15 residues. Germline V gene sequence: CDR1 SGHNT, CDR2 YYREEE (reference sequence). The CDR3 coding sequence is TGTGCCAGCAGCTTGGGTTCAGGGTACGCAGAGACCCAGTACTTC. Its protein is CASSLGSGYAETQYF.